This T cell receptor (beta chain) appears in the sequencing data of a study of blood T cell repertoires in COVID-19. About the research overall: Acute-phase and convalescent COVID-19 samples originated in the United States, Italy and Spain. PBMCs, B-cell-depleted T cells, or T cells were the source of the cDNA or gDNA that made up the material.

The germline V gene has CDR1 PRHDT and CDR2 FYEKMQ (reference sequence). V lost 2 bases to trimming and J lost 1 base; unmatched junction nucleotides: 16. The CDR3 is made up of 21 amino acids. Patients in Seattle were enrolled during active infection, then followed longitudinally. As handled by the study authors: Estimation of nucleated cell counts relied on the amplification of reference gene primers. Assay used: immunoSEQ multiplex PCR; TCRdb lists only in-frame clones, some missing. From that table come the V and J calls and clone size; the DNA was used to work out D and trimming. Found here are under 250,000 clones, approximately 90% of them singletons; the top ten hold approximately 6%.

The sequenced material came from peripheral blood. The genes are TRBV13 and TRBJ1-6; 8 bases line up with TRBD1. This TCR came from a woman aged 30 to 39 with COVID-19, enrolled during active disease. The CDR3 DNA sequence: TGTGCCAGCAGCTTATATTCAGACAGGGGATGGCGTGGGTCCTATAATTCACCCCTCCACTTT. Amino acids: CASSLYSDRGWRGSYNSPLHF.